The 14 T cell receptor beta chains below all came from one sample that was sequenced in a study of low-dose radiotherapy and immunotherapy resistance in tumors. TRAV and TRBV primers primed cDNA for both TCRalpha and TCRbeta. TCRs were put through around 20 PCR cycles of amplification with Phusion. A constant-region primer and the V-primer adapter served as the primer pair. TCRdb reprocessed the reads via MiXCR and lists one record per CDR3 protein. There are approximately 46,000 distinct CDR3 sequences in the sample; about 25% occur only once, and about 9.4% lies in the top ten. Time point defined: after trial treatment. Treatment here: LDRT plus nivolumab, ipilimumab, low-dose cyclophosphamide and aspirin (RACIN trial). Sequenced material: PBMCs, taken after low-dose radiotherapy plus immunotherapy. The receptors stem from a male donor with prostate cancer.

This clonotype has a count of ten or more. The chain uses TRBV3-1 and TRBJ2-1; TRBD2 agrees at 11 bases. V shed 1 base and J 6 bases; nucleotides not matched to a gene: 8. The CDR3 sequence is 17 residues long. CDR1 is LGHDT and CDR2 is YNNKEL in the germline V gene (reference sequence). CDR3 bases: TGTGCCAGCAGCCAAGTCCGTCTAGCGGGGGGTCTCAATGAGCAGTTCTTC. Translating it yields CASSQVRLAGGLNEQFF.

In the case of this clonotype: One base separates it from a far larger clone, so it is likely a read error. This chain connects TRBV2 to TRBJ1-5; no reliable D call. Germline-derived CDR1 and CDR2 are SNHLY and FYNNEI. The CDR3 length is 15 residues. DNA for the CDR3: TGTGCCAGCAGTTTTAGGCTGACGTCCCCCCAGCCCCCGCATTTT. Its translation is CASSFRLTSPQPPHF.

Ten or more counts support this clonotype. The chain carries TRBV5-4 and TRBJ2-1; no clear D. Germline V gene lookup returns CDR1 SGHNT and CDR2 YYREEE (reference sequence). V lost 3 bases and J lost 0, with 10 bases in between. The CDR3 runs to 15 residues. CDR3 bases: TGTGCCAGCAGCTCACTCAGAGCCTCCTACAATGAGCAGTTCTTC. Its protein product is CASSSLRASYNEQFF.

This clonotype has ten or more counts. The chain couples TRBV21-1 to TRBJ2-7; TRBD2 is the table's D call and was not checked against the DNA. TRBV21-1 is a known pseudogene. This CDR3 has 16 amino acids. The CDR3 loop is CASSKAGTVASWEQYF. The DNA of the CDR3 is TGTGCCAGCAGCAAAGCGGGAACAGTCGCCTCCTGGGAGCAGTACTTC.

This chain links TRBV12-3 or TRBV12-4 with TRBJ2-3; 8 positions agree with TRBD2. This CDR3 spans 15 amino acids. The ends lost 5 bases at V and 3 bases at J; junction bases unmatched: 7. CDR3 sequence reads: CASSISGSQTDTQYF. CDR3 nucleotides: TGTGCCAGCAGTATCAGCGGGAGTCAGACAGATACGCAGTATTTT.

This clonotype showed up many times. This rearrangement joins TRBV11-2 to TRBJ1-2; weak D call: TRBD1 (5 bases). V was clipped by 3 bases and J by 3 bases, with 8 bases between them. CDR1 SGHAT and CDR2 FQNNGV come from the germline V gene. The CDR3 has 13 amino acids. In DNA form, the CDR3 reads TGTGCCAGCAGCTTTCAGGGAGACTATGGCTACACCTTC. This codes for CASSFQGDYGYTF. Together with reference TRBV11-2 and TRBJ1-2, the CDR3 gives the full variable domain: EAGVAQSPRYKIIEKRQSVAFWCNPISGHATLYWYQQILGQGPKLLIQFQNNGVVDDSQLPKDRFSAERLKGVDSTLKIQPAKLEDSAVYLCASSFQGDYGYTFGSGTRLTVV.

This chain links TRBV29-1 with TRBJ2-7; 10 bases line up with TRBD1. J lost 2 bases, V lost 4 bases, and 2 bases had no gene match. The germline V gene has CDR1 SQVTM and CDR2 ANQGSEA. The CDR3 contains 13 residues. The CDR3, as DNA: TGCAGCGTTGGGGACAGGGGACCCTACGAGCAGTACTTC. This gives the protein CSVGDRGPYEQYF.

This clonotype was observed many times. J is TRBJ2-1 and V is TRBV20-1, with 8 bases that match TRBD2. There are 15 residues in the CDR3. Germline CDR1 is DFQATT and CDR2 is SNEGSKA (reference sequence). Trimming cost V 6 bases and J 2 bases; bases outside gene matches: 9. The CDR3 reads CSAHPGLDTYNEQFF. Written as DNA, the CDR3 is TGCAGTGCGCATCCGGGACTAGACACCTACAATGAGCAGTTCTTC.

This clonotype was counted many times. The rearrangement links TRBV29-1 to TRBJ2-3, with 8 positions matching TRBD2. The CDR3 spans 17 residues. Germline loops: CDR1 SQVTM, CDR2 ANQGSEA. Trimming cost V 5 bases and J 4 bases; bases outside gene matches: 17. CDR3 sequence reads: CSVRGGSGGWGPDTQYF. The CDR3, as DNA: TGCAGCGTTCGGGGGGGAAGCGGGGGCTGGGGTCCAGATACGCAGTATTTT.

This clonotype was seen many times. The CDR3 here is CAWSVLSLDQPQHF. The CDR3 bases are TGTGCCTGGAGTGTTCTCAGCTTGGATCAGCCCCAGCATTTT. The genes are TRBV30 and TRBJ1-5; D not resolved. This CDR3 is 14 amino acids long. V lost 0 bases to trimming and J lost 5 bases, with 11 bases between them. Germline CDR1 and CDR2: GTSNPN and SVGIG (reference sequence).

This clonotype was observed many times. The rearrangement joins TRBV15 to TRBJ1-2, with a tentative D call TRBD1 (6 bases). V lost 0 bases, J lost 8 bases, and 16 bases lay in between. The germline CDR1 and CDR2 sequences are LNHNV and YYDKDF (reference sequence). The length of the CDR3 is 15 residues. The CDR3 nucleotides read TGTGCCACCAGCAGAGATGGGGCACAGGGAGAGGGCTACACCTTC. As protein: CATSRDGAQGEGYTF. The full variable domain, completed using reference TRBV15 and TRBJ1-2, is DAMVIQNPRYQVTQFGKPVTLSCSQTLNHNVMYWYQQKSSQAPKLLFHYYDKDFNNEADTPDNFQSRRPNTSFCFLDIRSPGLGDTAMYLCATSRDGAQGEGYTFGSGTRLTVV.

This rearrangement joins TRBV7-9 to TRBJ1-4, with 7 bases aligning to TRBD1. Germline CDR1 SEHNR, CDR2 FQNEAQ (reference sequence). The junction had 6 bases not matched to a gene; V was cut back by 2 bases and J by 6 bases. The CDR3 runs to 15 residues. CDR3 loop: CASSLSAGGHEKLFF. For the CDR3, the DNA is TGTGCCAGCAGCTTATCGGCAGGGGGACATGAAAAACTGTTTTTT.

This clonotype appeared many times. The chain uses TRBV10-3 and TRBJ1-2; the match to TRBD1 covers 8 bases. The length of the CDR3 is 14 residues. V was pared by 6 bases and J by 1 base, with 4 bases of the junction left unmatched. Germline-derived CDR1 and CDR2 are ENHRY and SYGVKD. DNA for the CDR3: TGTGCCATCAGACCGGGACAGGATAACTATGGCTACACCTTC. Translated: CAIRPGQDNYGYTF.

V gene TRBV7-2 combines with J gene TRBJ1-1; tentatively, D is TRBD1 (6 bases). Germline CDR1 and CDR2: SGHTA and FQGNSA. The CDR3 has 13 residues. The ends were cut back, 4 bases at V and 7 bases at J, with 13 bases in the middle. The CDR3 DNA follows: TGTGCCAGCAGCTCCCACGGAGGGGGTGAAGCTTTCTTT. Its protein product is CASSSHGGGEAFF. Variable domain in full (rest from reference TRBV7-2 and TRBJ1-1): GAGVSQSPSNKVTEKGKDVELRCDPISGHTALYWYRQSLGQGLEFLIYFQGNSAPDKSGLPSDRFSAERTGGSVSTLTIQRTQQEDSAVYLCASSSHGGGEAFFGQGTRLTVV.